These 8 T cell receptor beta chains share one sample of origin, sequenced in a study of blood T cell repertoires in COVID-19. The repertoire was sequenced with immunoSEQ multiplex PCR; TCRdb's copy has only in-frame clones and lacks some. The table shows over 150,000 clones, with more than 65% occurring only once. Sample: peripheral blood. These receptors all come from a human donor in a cohort sampled during active COVID-19.

This rearrangement joins TRBV28 to TRBJ1-1, with D hard to call. The CDR3 length is 13 residues. V was pared by 4 bases and J by 7 bases, with 13 bases between. Germline lookup yields CDR1 MDHEN and CDR2 SYDVKM. CDR3 in amino acids: CASSSSVPGEAFF. The DNA of the CDR3 is TGTGCCAGCAGTTCCTCAGTCCCTGGTGAAGCTTTCTTT.

Here the CDR3 reads CASRKTGSAETQYF. As DNA, the CDR3 is TGTGCCAGCAGGAAGACAGGGTCGGCAGAGACCCAGTACTTC. V gene TRBV27 combines with J gene TRBJ2-5; the match to TRBD1 covers 7 bases. The CDR3 is 14 amino acids. CDR1 and CDR2 from the germline V gene are MNHEY and SMNVEV (reference sequence). V lost 6 bases, J lost 4 bases, and 8 bases stayed unmatched.

The chain uses TRBV7-9 and TRBJ2-1; 8 bases line up with TRBD1. The CDR3 spans 18 residues. The J segment lost 6 bases and the V segment lost 1 base, leaving 14 bases of the junction unmatched. Looked up from germline, CDR1 is SEHNR and CDR2 is FQNEAQ (reference sequence). CDR3 coding DNA: TGTGCCAGCAGCTTAGGAGGTTCTGTGACAGGGGTTTTCAATGAGCAGTTCTTC. Protein: CASSLGGSVTGVFNEQFF. The full variable domain, with the rest looked up from reference TRBV7-9 and TRBJ2-1, is DTGVSQNPRHKITKRGQNVTFRCDPISEHNRLYWYRQTLGQGPEFLTYFQNEAQLEKSRLLSDRFSAERPKGSFSTLEIQRTEQGDSAMYLCASSLGGSVTGVFNEQFFGPGTRLTVL.

The V gene is TRBV30, the J gene TRBJ2-7, with 7 bases that match TRBD1. Per germline, CDR1 GTSNPN and CDR2 SVGIG (reference sequence). The CDR3 contains 16 residues. V lost 0 bases to trimming and J lost 5 bases; unmatched junction nucleotides: 13. The CDR3: CAWSVGWGRGSDEQYF. CDR3 DNA sequence: TGTGCCTGGAGTGTAGGGTGGGGCAGGGGGTCTGACGAGCAGTACTTC.

In its sample, this clone was seen a few times. The J gene is TRBJ2-1, the V gene TRBV18; D not certain. The CDR3 sequence is 14 residues long. Germline CDR1 reads KGHSH; CDR2 reads LQKENI. The V and J ends lost 3 bases and 2 bases respectively, with 8 bases between them. Here the CDR3 reads CASSPAGAYNEQFF. The DNA for the CDR3 is TGTGCCAGCTCACCTGCTGGAGCCTACAATGAGCAGTTCTTC.

The J gene is TRBJ2-1, the V gene TRBV6-4; no clear D gene. The CDR3 consists of 11 residues. CDR1 and CDR2 (germline): MRHNA, SNTAGT. Between the trimmed V and J ends, which lost 4 bases and 10 bases, there was a span of 8 bases. CDR3 bases: TGTGCCAGCAGTGCAGGCAGCGAGCAGTTCTTC. It encodes CASSAGSEQFF.

This rearrangement joins TRBV27 to TRBJ2-7; 7 nucleotides line up with TRBD2. The CDR3 is 14 residues long. Germline values: CDR1 MNHEY, CDR2 SMNVEV (reference sequence). J gave up 4 bases and V 3 bases, and 6 bases lay outside the gene matches. The chain's CDR3 is CASSFGTTVYEQYF. The CDR3 nucleotides are TGTGCCAGCAGTTTCGGGACTACCGTTTACGAGCAGTACTTC.

CDR3: CASSTRLAGGPGELFF. The CDR3 DNA reads as TGTGCCAGCAGCACCCGACTAGCGGGAGGGCCCGGGGAGCTGTTTTTT. The chain carries TRBV7-2 and TRBJ2-2; 14 nucleotides match TRBD2. V was clipped by 5 bases and J by 6 bases; unmatched bases: 5. The CDR3 has 16 residues. Germline values: CDR1 SGHTA, CDR2 FQGNSA.